This T cell receptor beta chain was sequenced for a study of control samples from healthy donors and cancer patients. Germline CDR1 is SNHLY and CDR2 is FYNNEI. With V trimmed by 0 bases and J by 3 bases, 4 bases remained unmatched. This CDR3 spans 16 amino acids. The assay was immunoSEQ multiplex PCR, and TCRdb's table has in-frame clones only and misses some. The data show about 410,000 clones, 80% to 95% seen once. The rearrangement links TRBV2 to TRBJ2-7; 11 positions agree with TRBD1. This sequence was found in a man aged 35 to 55 with head and neck cancer. Sequenced material: PBMCs. The CDR3: CASSEARGTGGYEQYF. The CDR3 DNA reads as TGTGCCAGCAGTGAAGCGCGGGGGACAGGGGGCTACGAGCAGTACTTC.